This T cell receptor (beta chain) was recovered during a study of T cell changes during pregnancy in multiple sclerosis. CDR1 is MNHNY and CDR2 is SVGAGI in the germline V gene (reference sequence). V shed 6 bases and J 6 bases; nucleotides not matched to a gene: 4. This CDR3 is built from 14 residues. Only in-frame clones appear in the TCRdb table, and some are missing; sequencing was by immunoSEQ multiplex PCR. The table includes tens of thousands of clones, 85% to 95% detected once. This sequence was found in a female donor with multiple sclerosis, enrolled in a pregnancy study. Sequencing used CD4+ T cells from peripheral blood mononuclear cells, obtained in the second trimester of pregnancy. The chain recombines TRBV6-6 with TRBJ1-5; TRBD1 matches at 11 bases. The CDR3 spells CASRGQGAGQPQHF. The CDR3 coding sequence is TGTGCCAGCAGAGGACAGGGGGCAGGTCAGCCCCAGCATTTT.